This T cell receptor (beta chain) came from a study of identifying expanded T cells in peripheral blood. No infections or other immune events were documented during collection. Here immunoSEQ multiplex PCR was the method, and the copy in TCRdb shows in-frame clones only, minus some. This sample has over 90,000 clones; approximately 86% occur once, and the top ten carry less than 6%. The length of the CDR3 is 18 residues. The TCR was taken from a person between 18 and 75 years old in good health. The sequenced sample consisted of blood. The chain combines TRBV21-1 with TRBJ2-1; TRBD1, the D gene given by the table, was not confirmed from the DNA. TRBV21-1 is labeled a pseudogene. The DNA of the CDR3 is TGTGCCAGCAGCTTGGCCCCCCTCAGGGACAGGGAAAGTAATGAGCAGTTCTTC. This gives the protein CASSLAPLRDRESNEQFF.